The rows below give T cell receptor beta chains drawn from one sample of a study of OX40 agonist ivuxolimab in advanced cancers. Using immunoSEQ multiplex PCR, the repertoire was profiled, and TCRdb retains in-frame clones only, with some absent. The sample has some 80,000 clones, nearly 90% seen once; the top ten hold 0.72%. The sequences come from CD4+ or CD8+ T cells sorted from blood, collected in a trial of the OX40 agonist ivuxolimab. These receptor sequences come from an adult with an advanced solid tumor such as melanoma, head and neck, liver or kidney cancer. CDR3s include the opening cysteine and the closing phenylalanine or tryptophan. The order of the fields is D gene, J gene, CDR3 length, V gene, clone size, CDR3 DNA, CDR3 protein. D genes are given only for firm matches. Only part of the rows carry a size: once, few, many, or a class if the clone is expanded.

>TRBD1|TRBJ2-5|15|TRBV10-1|-
TGCGCCAGCAGTGAGTCGCCAGGGGGCCGGGAGACCCAGTACTTC
CASSESPGGRETQYF
>-|TRBJ1-5|13|TRBV6-6|-
TGTGCCAGCCGCGGGACACTCAATCAGCCCCAGCATTTT
CASRGTLNQPQHF
>TRBD2|TRBJ2-7|18|TRBV11-2|-
TGTGCCAGCAGCCCACCAGGACTAGCGGGGGGGAGCTCCTACGAGCAGTACTTC
CASSPPGLAGGSSYEQYF
>-|TRBJ2-1|18|TRBV7-8|-
TGTGCCAGCAGCTCCAAAATAACGGCGGGGTGGGCTGGTGATGAGCAGTTCTTC
CASSSKITAGWAGDEQFF
>-|TRBJ1-1|12|TRBV18|-
TGTGCCAGCTCACCAGTTGGGGGGGAAGCTTTCTTT
CASSPVGGEAFF
>-|TRBJ1-6|12|TRBV2|-
TGTGCCAGCAGTGAACTCGATAAATCCCTCCACTTT
CASSELDKSLHF
>-|TRBJ1-5|14|TRBV6-5|-
TGTGCCAGCAGTCCGACTGGGGGAAATCAGCCCCAGCATTTT
CASSPTGGNQPQHF
>-|TRBJ1-2|14|TRBV4-3|-
TGCGCCAGCAGCCAAGAATTTATCGGGGGTGGCTACACCTTC
CASSQEFIGGGYTF
>-|TRBJ1-3|14|TRBV18|-
TGTGCCAGCTCACCACAGGTCTCTGGAAACACCATATATTTT
CASSPQVSGNTIYF
>-|TRBJ2-1|14|TRBV27|-
TGTGCCAGCAGTCCCTTTGGGGCGAAATATGAGCAGTTCTTC
CASSPFGAKYEQFF
>-|TRBJ2-7|16|TRBV18|-
TGTGCCAGCTCACCACTGGGGTGGACAGCCTCCTACGAGCAGTACTTC
CASSPLGWTASYEQYF
>-|TRBJ1-1|13|TRBV7-2|once
TGTGCCAGCAGCTTAGATCCGAACACTGAAGCTTTCTTT
CASSLDPNTEAFF
>TRBD1|TRBJ1-5|14|TRBV27|-
TGTGCCAGCAGTAAGACAGGGGGAGGTCAGCCCCAGCATTTT
CASSKTGGGQPQHF
>-|TRBJ2-1|19|TRBV9|-
TGTGCCAGCAGCGTAGCGCAAGGTCGATGGGACCCCAGGAAGAATGAGCAGTTCTTC
CASSVAQGRWDPRKNEQFF
>-|TRBJ2-2|15|TRBV5-6|-
TGTGCCAGCAGCTTGGGGACAGTTAACACCGGGGAGCTGTTTTTT
CASSLGTVNTGELFF
>-|TRBJ1-1|16|TRBV6-5|-
TGTGCCAGCAGTTACTATTACACAGGGTCGAACACTGAAGCTTTCTTT
CASSYYYTGSNTEAFF
>-|TRBJ2-7|13|TRBV29-1|-
TGCAGCGCCTGGGACGGAACGAAGTACGAGCAGTACTTC
CSAWDGTKYEQYF
>TRBD1|TRBJ1-1|13|TRBV2|-
TGTGCCAGTGGGGTGACAGGGAACCCTGAAGCTTTCTTT
CASGVTGNPEAFF
>-|TRBJ1-1|14|TRBV25-1|few
TGTGCCAGCAGTGAACCGTATCTCAATACTGAAGCTTTCTTT
CASSEPYLNTEAFF
>-|TRBJ2-7|14|TRBV7-2|-
TGTGCCAGCAGCTTAACGGCCGGGGGCCTCGAGCAGTACTTC
CASSLTAGGLEQYF
>-|TRBJ1-1|14|TRBV19|-
TGTGCCAGTAGGACCTTCACAGGGCAAACTGAAGCTTTCTTT
CASRTFTGQTEAFF
>TRBD1|TRBJ2-5|15|TRBV7-2|-
TGTGCCAGCAGCCCCGACAGGGTTTTCCAAGAGACCCAGTACTTC
CASSPDRVFQETQYF